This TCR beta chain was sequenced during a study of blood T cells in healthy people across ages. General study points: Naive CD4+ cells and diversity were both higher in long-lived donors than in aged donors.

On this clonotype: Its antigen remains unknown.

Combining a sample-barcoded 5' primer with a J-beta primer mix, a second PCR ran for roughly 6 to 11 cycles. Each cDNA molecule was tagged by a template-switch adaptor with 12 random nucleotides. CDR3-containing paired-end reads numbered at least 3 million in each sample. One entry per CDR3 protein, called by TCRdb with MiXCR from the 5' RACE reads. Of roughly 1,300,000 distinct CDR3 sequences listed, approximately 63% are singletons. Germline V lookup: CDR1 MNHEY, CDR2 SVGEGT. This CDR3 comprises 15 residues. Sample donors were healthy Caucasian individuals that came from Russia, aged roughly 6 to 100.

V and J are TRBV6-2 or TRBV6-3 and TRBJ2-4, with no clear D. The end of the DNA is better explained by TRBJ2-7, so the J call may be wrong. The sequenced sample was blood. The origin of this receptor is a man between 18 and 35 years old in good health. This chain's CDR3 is CASSYDLLNSYEQYF. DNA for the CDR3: TGTGCCAGCAGTTACGACCTGCTTAATTCCTACGAGCAGTACTTC.